This T cell receptor (beta chain) was recorded in a study of a mutant IDH1 vaccine in newly diagnosed glioma. At the level of the study: Treated patients, averaging roughly 40 years, were 62.5% male and around 38% female.

On this clone itself: What it binds is unknown.

Clones were sequenced by immunoSEQ multiplex PCR, and TCRdb holds only the in-frame ones, with some missing. The table shows nearly 50,000 clones, with approximately 84% occurring only once. Between the trimmed V and J ends, which lost 9 bases and 5 bases, there was a span of 10 bases. The CDR3 is 12 amino acids. Germline V gene data show CDR1 as MNHNY and CDR2 as SVGAGI (reference sequence). Sample time point: week 47, end of study. In every dose of vaccine, 300 ug of mutant IDH1 20-mer peptide was given alongside topical imiquimod. Newly diagnosed WHO grade 3 or 4 IDH1-mutant, ATRX-lost astrocytomas were identified in the donors.

The material sequenced was PBMCs, taken from a glioma patient whose treatment included an IDH1 peptide vaccine. The J gene is TRBJ1-4, the V gene TRBV6-6, with D hard to call. The sequence was obtained from a woman younger than 45 with glioma. Some clones in this sample may be carry-over from other donors' samples. CDR3 sequence: CASRISNEKLFF. The CDR3 region has the DNA TGTGCCAGTAGGATCTCCAATGAAAAACTGTTTTTT.